This TCR beta chain was sequenced in a study of CD4 T cells in relation to SARS-CoV-2 and coronaviruses. Across the whole study: ViraFEST: approximately 10-day antigen culture of PBMCs, then TCR beta CDR3 sequencing.

Assay used: immunoSEQ multiplex PCR; TCRdb lists only in-frame clones, some missing. The data show approximately 24,000 clones, around four fifths seen once. Whole-study findings and limits: The cross-reactivity analysis covered only spike protein, not other viral proteins. In around 60% of donors, memory CD4+ clonotypes crossrecognized SARS-CoV-2 and at least one common cold coronavirus spike.

Unexposed donor CD4+ T cells date from 2011-2018, before the COVID-19 pandemic. Isolation of CD4+ T cells took place after about eleven days in culture. As cell numbers allowed, unexposed-donor CD4+ T cells faced SARS-CoV-2 S/N and four cold-coronavirus spikes. In the case of this clone: Its antigen is currently unknown.

The sequence was obtained from a human donor in good health. The sequenced material came from CD4+ T cells from PBMCs, cultured in vitro.

The CDR3 coding sequence is TGTGCCAGCTCGGCGCCGGCTAATGAAAAACTGTTTTTT. Protein product: CASSAPANEKLFF. The chain uses TRBV28 and TRBJ1-4, with no clear D. This CDR3 is built from 13 residues. V lost 8 bases and J 3 bases, leaving 10 bases between the germline ends. Germline CDR1 and CDR2: MDHEN and SYDVKM.